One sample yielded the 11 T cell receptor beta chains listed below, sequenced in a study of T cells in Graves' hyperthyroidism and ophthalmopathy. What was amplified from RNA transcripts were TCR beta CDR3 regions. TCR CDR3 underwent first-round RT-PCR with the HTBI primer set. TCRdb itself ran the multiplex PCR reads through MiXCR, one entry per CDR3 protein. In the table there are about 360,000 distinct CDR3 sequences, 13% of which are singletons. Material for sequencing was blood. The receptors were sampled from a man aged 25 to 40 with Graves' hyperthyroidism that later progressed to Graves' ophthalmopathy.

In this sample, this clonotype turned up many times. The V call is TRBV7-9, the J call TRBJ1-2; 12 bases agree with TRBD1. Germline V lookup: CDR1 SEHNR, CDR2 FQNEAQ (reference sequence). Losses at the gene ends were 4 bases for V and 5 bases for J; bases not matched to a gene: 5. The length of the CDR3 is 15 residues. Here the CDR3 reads CASSSGTGGAYGYTF. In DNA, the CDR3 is TGTGCCAGCAGCTCCGGGACAGGGGGCGCATATGGCTACACCTTC.

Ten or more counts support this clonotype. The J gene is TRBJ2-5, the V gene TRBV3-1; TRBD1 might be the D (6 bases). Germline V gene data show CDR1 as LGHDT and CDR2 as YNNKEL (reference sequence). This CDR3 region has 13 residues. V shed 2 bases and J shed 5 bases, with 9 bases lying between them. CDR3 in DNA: TGTGCCAGCAGCCAACAGGGGCTCGAGACCCAGTACTTC. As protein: CASSQQGLETQYF.

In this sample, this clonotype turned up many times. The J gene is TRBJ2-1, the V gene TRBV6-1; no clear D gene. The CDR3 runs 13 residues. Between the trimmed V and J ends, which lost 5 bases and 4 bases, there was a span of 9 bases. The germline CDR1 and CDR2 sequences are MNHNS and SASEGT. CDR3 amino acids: CASSQTYYNEQFF. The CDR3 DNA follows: TGTGCCAGCAGTCAAACATATTACAATGAGCAGTTCTTC.

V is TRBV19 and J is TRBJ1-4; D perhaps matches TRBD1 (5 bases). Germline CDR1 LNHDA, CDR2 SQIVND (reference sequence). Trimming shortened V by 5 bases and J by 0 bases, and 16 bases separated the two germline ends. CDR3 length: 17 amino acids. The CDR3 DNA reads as TGTGCCAGTAGTCGCCGACAGATGCTATCAACTAATGAAAAACTGTTTTTT. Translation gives CASSRRQMLSTNEKLFF. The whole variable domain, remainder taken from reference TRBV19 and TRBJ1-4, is DGGITQSPKYLFRKEGQNVTLSCEQNLNHDAMYWYRQDPGQGLRLIYYSQIVNDFQKGDIAEGYSVSREKKESFPLTVTSAQKNPTAFYLCASSRRQMLSTNEKLFFGSGTQLSVL.

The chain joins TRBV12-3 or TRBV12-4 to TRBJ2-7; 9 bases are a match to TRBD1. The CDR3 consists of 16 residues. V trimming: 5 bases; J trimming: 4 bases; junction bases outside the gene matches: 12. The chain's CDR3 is CASSGGQGSAVYEQYF. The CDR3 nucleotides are TGTGCCAGCAGTGGGGGACAGGGCTCCGCTGTGTACGAGCAGTACTTC.

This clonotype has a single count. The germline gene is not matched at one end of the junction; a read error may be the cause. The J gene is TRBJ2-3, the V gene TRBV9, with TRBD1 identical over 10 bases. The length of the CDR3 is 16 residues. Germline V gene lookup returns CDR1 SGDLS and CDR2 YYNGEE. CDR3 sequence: CAGSVGRDRGTDTQYF. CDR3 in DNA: TGTGCCGGCAGCGTAGGGCGGGACAGGGGAACAGATACGCAGTATTTT. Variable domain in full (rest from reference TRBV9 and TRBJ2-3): DSGVTQTPKHLITATGQRVTLRCSPRSGDLSVYWYQQSLDQGLQFLIQYYNGEERAKGNILERFSAQQFPDLHSELNLSSLELGDSALYFCAGSVGRDRGTDTQYFGPGTRLTVL.

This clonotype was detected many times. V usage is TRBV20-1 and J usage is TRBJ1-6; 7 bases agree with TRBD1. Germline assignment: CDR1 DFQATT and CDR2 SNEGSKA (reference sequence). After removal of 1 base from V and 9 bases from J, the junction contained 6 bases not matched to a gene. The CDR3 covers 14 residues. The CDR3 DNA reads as TGCAGTGCTAGAGGCAGGGGGGGGGGTTCACCCCTCCACTTT. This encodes CSARGRGGGSPLHF.

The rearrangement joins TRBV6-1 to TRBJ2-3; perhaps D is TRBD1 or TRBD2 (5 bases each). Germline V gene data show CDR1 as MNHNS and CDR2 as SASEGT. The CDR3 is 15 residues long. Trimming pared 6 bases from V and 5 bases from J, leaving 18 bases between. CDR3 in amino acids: CASSQNLRGGDTQYF. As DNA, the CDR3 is TGTGCCAGCAGCCAAAACCTCCGGGGCGGAGATACGCAGTATTTT.

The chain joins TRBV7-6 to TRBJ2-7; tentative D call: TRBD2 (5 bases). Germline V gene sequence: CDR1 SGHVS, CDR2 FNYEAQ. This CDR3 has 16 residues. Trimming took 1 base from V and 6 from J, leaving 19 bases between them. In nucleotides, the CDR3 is TGTGCCAGCAGCTTAGAGGTATCTCTAGCAGGAGGCGAGCAGTACTTC. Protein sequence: CASSLEVSLAGGEQYF.

In nucleotides, the CDR3 is TGTGCCAGCAGCCTCCCCCCAGCGGAGATTAATTCACCCCTCCACTTT. Translated: CASSLPPAEINSPLHF. The chain links TRBV4-2 to TRBJ1-6; D is ambiguous. Per the germline V gene, CDR1 is LGHNA and CDR2 is YNFKEQ. Trimming took 4 bases from V and 6 from J, leaving 16 bases between them. CDR3 length equals 16 residues.

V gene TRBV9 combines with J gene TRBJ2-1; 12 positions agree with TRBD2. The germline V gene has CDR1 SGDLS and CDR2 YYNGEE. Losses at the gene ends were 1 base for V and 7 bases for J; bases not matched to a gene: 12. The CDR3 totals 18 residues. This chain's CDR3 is CASSVLASGGAYGNEQFF. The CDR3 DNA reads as TGTGCCAGCAGCGTATTGGCTAGCGGGGGGGCGTACGGTAATGAGCAGTTCTTC.